Shown below are 16 T cell receptor beta chains from a single sample sequenced in a study of T cells in Graves' hyperthyroidism and ophthalmopathy. It was RNA transcripts that yielded the amplified TCR beta CDR3 regions. The TCR CDR3 was amplified in a first-round RT-PCR using the HTBI primer set. TCRdb ran MiXCR on the multiplex PCR reads and lists one entry per CDR3 protein. The table includes hundreds of thousands of distinct CDR3 sequences, 35% detected once. Sequencing used blood. The receptors here all came from a middle-aged woman with Graves' hyperthyroidism.

This clonotype was observed a handful of times. V is TRBV27 and J is TRBJ2-7; D may be TRBD1 (5 bases). With 2 bases removed from V and 3 bases from J, the gap between germline ends came to 11 bases. Germline CDR1 MNHEY, CDR2 SMNVEV (reference sequence). The CDR3 consists of 14 residues. The CDR3 here is CASSLRSQGYEQYF. The DNA for the CDR3 is TGTGCCAGCAGTTTACGGTCCCAGGGCTACGAGCAGTACTTC.

This clonotype appeared many times. The chain uses TRBV7-9 and TRBJ1-3; tentative D call: TRBD1 (6 bases). The CDR3 runs 16 residues. CDR1 is SEHNR, CDR2 FQNEAQ, per germline (reference sequence). The V gene lost 2 bases and the J gene lost 11 bases, with 22 bases spanning the gap. The CDR3 spells CASSLWRGRGYKAIYF. CDR3 in DNA: TGTGCCAGCAGCTTATGGCGGGGCAGGGGCTATAAAGCCATATATTTT.

The CDR3 nucleotides are TGCAGTGCTATAGCGGACGCCGGGGAGCTGTTTTTT. Protein: CSAIADAGELFF. V is TRBV20-1 and J is TRBJ2-2, with D maybe TRBD2 (6 bases). Germline V gene sequence: CDR1 DFQATT, CDR2 SNEGSKA (reference sequence). V was shortened by 4 bases and J by 6 bases, with 9 bases between the two germline ends. The length of the CDR3 is 12 residues.

The chain combines TRBV7-2 with TRBJ1-1; the D is unclear. Germline V CDR1 and CDR2: SGHTA, FQGNSA. This CDR3 is built from 14 residues. The V and J ends lost 5 bases and 1 base respectively, with 11 bases between them. The CDR3 DNA reads TGTGCCAGCAGCCAAGTACAGTCGAACACTGAAGCTTTCTTT. The encoded protein is CASSQVQSNTEAFF.

The V gene is TRBV7-9, the J gene TRBJ1-6; 10 bases line up with TRBD1. The CDR3 has 14 amino acids. Germline CDR1 SEHNR, CDR2 FQNEAQ (reference sequence). After removal of 5 bases from V and 6 bases from J, the junction contained 1 base not matched to a gene. CDR3 residues: CASSRTGGNSPLHF. CDR3 sequence (DNA): TGTGCCAGCAGCCGGACAGGGGGTAATTCACCCCTCCACTTT.

The chain has TRBV7-2 and TRBJ2-7, with 9 bases lining up with TRBD2. The last part of the DNA fits TRBJ2-1 better; the J call may be wrong. This CDR3 comprises 15 residues. Germline CDR1 and CDR2: SGHTA and FQGNSA. CDR3 protein: CASSPTSGLGNEQFF. The CDR3 DNA reads TGTGCCAGCAGCCCAACTAGCGGGCTTGGTAATGAGCAGTTCTTC.

This clonotype was detected ten times or more. The chain carries TRBV24-1 and TRBJ1-5; TRBD1 matches at 12 bases. The CDR3 runs to 16 residues. With V trimmed by 4 bases and J by 6 bases, 6 bases remained unmatched. The V gene's germline CDR1 is KGHDR and CDR2 SFDVKD. DNA of the CDR3: TGTGCCACCAGTGAGACCGGGACAGGGGGCGGTCAGCCCCAGCATTTT. Its protein product is CATSETGTGGGQPQHF.

About this clonotype: The CDR3 carries no conserved terminal phenylalanine or tryptophan, so it likely arises from a read error. It is unclear where the CDR3 begins or ends on the DNA, so no DNA is shown, and the CDR3 is as TCRdb lists it. The chain carries TRBV2 and TRBJ2-7. Inclusive of both ends, the CDR3 amounts to 8 amino acids. Germline V gene data show CDR1 as SNHLY and CDR2 as FYNNEI. Here the CDR3 reads CASSEAQA.

The rearrangement links TRBV10-3 to TRBJ1-1, with D possibly TRBD1 on 6 matching bases. Germline V gives CDR1 ENHRY, CDR2 SYGVKD. The germline V and J ends were trimmed by 10 bases and 3 bases, with 21 bases remaining between them. CDR3 length equals 15 residues. The CDR3 loop is CASMRGTSPDTEAFF. The DNA of the CDR3 is TGTGCCAGCATGAGGGGGACGAGTCCGGACACTGAAGCTTTCTTT.

The V and J genes are TRBV25-1 and TRBJ2-2; D ambiguous. The V gene lost 4 bases and the J gene lost 3 bases, with 9 bases spanning the gap. Germline V gene sequence: CDR1 MGHDK, CDR2 SYGVNS. This CDR3 spans 14 amino acids. The CDR3 loop is CASSVDEYTGELFF. DNA of the CDR3: TGTGCCAGCAGTGTGGACGAGTACACCGGGGAGCTGTTTTTT.

Many counts were recorded for this clonotype. The rearrangement links TRBV19 to TRBJ1-1; no reliable D call. CDR1 is LNHDA and CDR2 is SQIVND in the germline V gene (reference sequence). V lost 4 bases and J 4 bases, leaving 7 bases between the germline ends. This CDR3 is 12 amino acids long. CDR3 coding DNA: TGTGCCAGTAGTACCAGTATCACTGAAGCTTTCTTT. Translation: CASSTSITEAFF.

The rearrangement joins TRBV2 to TRBJ1-6, with D possibly matching TRBD1 (6 bases). Germline V lookup: CDR1 SNHLY, CDR2 FYNNEI. V lost 2 bases to trimming and J lost 9 bases, with 14 bases between them. The CDR3 consists of 15 residues. The CDR3 DNA sequence: TGTGCCAGCAGTGAAACAGGGAATTTGTTTTCACCCCTCCACTTT. Translated, it gives CASSETGNLFSPLHF.

This clonotype was counted ten times or more. V and J are TRBV10-1 and TRBJ1-4, with a possible D match to TRBD1 (5 bases). Germline V lookup: CDR1 WNHNN, CDR2 SYGVQD (reference sequence). The CDR3 covers 14 residues. V lost 4 bases and J 10 bases, leaving 16 bases between the germline ends. DNA of the CDR3: TGCGCCAGCAGTGCGGGAAGCAGGGCGGCAAAACTGTTTTTT. It yields the protein CASSAGSRAAKLFF.

The genes are TRBV7-2 and TRBJ2-5; D not resolved. The DNA matches TRBJ2-1 better at its end, which makes the J call doubtful. This CDR3 has 12 amino acids. Germline V gives CDR1 SGHTA, CDR2 FQGNSA. The CDR3 nucleotides read TGTGCCAGCAGCTTCATCCACAATGAGCAGTTCTTC. As protein: CASSFIHNEQFF.

Details on this clonotype: One end of the junction is discordant with germline, which a read error may explain. The V call is TRBV10-2, the J call TRBJ1-1; D call uncertain. CDR1 and CDR2 from the germline V gene are WSHSY and SAAADI. This CDR3 spans 13 amino acids. The CDR3 reads CASSPSGETEAFF. The CDR3 nucleotides are TGTGCCAGCTCACCTAGCGGGGAAACTGAAGCTTTCTTT.

This clonotype was seen many times. The V call is TRBV7-2, the J call TRBJ2-5; tentatively, D is TRBD2 (5 bases). Trimming left V 5 bases short and J 10 bases short, with 11 bases between. The CDR3 is 11 amino acids. Germline V gives CDR1 SGHTA, CDR2 FQGNSA. The DNA for the CDR3 is TGTGCCAGCAGCGTCGCCGGGGTCCAGTACTTC. Protein product: CASSVAGVQYF.